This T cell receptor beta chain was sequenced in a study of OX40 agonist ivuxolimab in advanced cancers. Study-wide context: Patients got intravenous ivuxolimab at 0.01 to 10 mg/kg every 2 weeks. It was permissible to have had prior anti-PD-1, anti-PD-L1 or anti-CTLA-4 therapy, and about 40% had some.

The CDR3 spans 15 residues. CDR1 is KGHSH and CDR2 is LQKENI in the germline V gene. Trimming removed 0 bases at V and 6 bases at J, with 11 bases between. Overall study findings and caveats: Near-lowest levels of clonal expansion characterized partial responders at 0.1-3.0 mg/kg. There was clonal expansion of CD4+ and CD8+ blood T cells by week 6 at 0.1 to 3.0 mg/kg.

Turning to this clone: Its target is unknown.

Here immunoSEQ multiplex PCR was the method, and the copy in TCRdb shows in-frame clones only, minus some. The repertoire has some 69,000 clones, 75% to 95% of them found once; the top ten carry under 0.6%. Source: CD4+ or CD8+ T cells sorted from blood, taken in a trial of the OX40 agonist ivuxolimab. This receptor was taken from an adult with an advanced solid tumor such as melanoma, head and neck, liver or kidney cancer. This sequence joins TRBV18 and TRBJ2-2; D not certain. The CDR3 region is CASSPPSSGPGELFF. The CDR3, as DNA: TGTGCCAGCTCACCACCGTCGTCCGGGCCCGGGGAGCTGTTTTTT.